This T cell receptor (beta chain) appears in the sequencing data of a study of OX40 agonist ivuxolimab in advanced cancers. Study-wide findings and caveats: Some nonresponders likewise displayed low normalized T-cell clonal expansion.

This clone came up once. Its specificity is unknown. Germline V CDR1 and CDR2: SGHDT, YYEEEE. The CDR3 loop spans 15 amino acids. V lost 0 bases, J lost 2 bases, and 9 bases lay in between. Profiled with immunoSEQ multiplex PCR; TCRdb holds only in-frame clones, not every one. Of more than 70,000 clones listed, approximately 91% are singletons. The sequencing here drew on CD4+ or CD8+ T cells sorted from blood, taken in a trial of the OX40 agonist ivuxolimab. The V and J genes are TRBV5-6 and TRBJ2-1; weak D call: TRBD1 (6 bases). The source is an adult with an advanced solid tumor such as melanoma, head and neck, liver or kidney cancer. DNA for the CDR3: TGTGCCAGCAGCTTGGGGCAGGGGCCCTACAATGAGCAGTTCTTC. Its protein product is CASSLGQGPYNEQFF.